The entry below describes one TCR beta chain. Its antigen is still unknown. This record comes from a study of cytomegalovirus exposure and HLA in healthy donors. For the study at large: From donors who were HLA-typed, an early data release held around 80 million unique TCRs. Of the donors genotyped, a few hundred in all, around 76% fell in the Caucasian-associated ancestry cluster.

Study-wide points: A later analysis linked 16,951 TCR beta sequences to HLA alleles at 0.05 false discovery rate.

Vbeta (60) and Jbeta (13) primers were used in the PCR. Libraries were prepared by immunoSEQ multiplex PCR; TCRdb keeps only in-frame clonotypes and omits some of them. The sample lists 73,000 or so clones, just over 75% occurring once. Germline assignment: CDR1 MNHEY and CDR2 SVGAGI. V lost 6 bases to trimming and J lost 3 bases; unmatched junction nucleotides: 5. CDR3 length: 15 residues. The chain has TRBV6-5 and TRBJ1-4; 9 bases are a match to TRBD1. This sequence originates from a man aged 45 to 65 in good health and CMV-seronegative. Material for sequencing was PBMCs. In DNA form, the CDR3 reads TGTGCCAGCAGGGACACAGGGGGCTCTAATGAAAAACTGTTTTTT. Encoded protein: CASRDTGGSNEKLFF.